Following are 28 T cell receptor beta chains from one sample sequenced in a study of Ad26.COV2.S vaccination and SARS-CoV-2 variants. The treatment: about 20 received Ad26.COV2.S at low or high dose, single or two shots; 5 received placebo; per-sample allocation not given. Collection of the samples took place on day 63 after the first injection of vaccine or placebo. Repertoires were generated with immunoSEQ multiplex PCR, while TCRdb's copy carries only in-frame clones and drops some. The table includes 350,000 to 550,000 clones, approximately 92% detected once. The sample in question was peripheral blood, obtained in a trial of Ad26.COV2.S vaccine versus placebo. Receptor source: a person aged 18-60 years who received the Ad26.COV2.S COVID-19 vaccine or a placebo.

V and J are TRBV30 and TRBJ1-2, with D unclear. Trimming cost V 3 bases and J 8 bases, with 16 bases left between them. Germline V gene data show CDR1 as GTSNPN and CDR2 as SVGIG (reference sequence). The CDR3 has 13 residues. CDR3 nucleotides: TGTGCCTGGAGGGAGTGGGGTACGGCGGGCTACACCTTC. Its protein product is CAWREWGTAGYTF.

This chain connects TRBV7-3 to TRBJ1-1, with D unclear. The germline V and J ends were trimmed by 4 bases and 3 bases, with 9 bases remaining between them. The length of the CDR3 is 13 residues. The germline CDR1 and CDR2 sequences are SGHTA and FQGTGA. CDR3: CASSSSGDTEAFF. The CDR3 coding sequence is TGTGCCAGCAGCTCCTCGGGAGACACTGAAGCTTTCTTT.

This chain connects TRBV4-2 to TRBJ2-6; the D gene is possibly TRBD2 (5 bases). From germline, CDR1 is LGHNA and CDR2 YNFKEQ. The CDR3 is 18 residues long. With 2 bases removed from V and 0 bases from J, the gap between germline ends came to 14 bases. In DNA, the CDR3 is TGTGCCAGCAGCCAACATGGGGAGTTGCGCTCTGGGGCCAACGTCCTGACTTTC. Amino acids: CASSQHGELRSGANVLTF.

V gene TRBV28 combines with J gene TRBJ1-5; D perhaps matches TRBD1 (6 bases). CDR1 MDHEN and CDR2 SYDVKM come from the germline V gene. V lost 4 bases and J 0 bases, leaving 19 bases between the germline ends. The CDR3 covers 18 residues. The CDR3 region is CASSSGEGGRYSNQPQHF. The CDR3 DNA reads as TGTGCCAGCAGTTCCGGGGAAGGGGGGCGATATAGCAATCAGCCCCAGCATTTT. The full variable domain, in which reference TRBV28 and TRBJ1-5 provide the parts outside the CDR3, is DVKVTQSSRYLVKRTGEKVFLECVQDMDHENMFWYRQDPGLGLRLIYFSYDVKMKEKGDIPEGYSVSREKKERFSLILESASTNQTSMYLCASSSGEGGRYSNQPQHFGDGTRLSIL.

The CDR3 spells CASSPQRNEQFF. In DNA form, the CDR3 reads TGTGCCAGCAGCCCACAGAGGAATGAGCAGTTCTTC. This chain links TRBV11-2 with TRBJ2-1; D unclear. CDR3 length: 12 amino acids. The germline CDR1 and CDR2 sequences are SGHAT and FQNNGV. V gave up 5 bases and J gave up 7 bases, with 9 bases separating them.

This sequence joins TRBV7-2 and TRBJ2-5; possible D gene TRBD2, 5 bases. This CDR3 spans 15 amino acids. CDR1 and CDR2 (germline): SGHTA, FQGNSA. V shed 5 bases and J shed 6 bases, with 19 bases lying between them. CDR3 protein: CASSPREVAGQTQYF. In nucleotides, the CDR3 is TGTGCCAGCAGCCCCCGGGAAGTAGCTGGGCAGACCCAGTACTTC.

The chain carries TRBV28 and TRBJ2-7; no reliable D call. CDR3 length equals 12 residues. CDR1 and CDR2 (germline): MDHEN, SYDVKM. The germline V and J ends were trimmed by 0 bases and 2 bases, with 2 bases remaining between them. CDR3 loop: CASSLWPYEQYF. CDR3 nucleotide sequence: TGTGCCAGCAGTTTATGGCCCTACGAGCAGTACTTC.

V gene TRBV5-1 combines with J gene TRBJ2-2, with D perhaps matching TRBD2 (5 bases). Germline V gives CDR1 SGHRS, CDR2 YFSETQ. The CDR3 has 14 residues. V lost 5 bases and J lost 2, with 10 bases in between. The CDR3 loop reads CASRGRTNTGELFF. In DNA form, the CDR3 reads TGCGCCAGCAGGGGCAGGACTAACACCGGGGAGCTGTTTTTT.

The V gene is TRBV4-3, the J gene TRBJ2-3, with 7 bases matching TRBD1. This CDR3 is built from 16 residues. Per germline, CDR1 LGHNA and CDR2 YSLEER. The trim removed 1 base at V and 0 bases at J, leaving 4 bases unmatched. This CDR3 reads CASSQGQGYSTDTQYF. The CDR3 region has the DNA TGCGCCAGCAGCCAAGGACAGGGCTATAGCACAGATACGCAGTATTTT.

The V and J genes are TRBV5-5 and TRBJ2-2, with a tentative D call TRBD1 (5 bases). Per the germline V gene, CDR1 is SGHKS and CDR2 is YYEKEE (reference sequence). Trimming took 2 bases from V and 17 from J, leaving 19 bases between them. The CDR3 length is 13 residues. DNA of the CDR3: TGTGCCAGCAGCTTCAGACGGCCCGACAGTGAATTTTTT. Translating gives CASSFRRPDSEFF.

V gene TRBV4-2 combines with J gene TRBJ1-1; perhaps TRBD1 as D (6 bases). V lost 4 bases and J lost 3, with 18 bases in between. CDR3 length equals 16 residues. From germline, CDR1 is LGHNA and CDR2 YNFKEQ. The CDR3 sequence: CASSPQIWRGDTEAFF. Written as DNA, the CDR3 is TGTGCCAGCAGCCCACAAATTTGGAGGGGGGACACTGAAGCTTTCTTT.

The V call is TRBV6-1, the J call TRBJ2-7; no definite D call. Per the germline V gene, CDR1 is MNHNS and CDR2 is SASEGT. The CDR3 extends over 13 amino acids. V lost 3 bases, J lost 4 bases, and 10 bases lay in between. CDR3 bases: TGTGCCAGCAGTGAGCCTGACAAGTACGAGCAGTACGTC. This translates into CASSEPDKYEQYV.

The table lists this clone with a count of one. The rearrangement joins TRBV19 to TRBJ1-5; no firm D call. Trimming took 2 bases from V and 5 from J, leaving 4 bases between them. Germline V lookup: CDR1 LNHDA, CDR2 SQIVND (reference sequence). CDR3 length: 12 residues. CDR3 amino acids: CASSITDQPQHF. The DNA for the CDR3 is TGTGCCAGTAGTATAACGGATCAGCCCCAGCATTTT. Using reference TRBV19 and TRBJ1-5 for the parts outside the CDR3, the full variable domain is DGGITQSPKYLFRKEGQNVTLSCEQNLNHDAMYWYRQDPGQGLRLIYYSQIVNDFQKGDIAEGYSVSREKKESFPLTVTSAQKNPTAFYLCASSITDQPQHFGDGTRLSIL.

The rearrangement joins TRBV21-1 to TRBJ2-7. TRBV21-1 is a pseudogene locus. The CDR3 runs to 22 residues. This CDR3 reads CASSKSLLFPVWTTKKPGEQYV. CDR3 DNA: TGTGCCAGCAGCAAAAGTTTACTCTTTCCTGTCTGGACCACCAAGAAACCGGGCGAGCAGTACGTC.

The CDR3 spells CASSSKGQSTDTQYF. The DNA for the CDR3 is TGTGCCAGCAGCTCGAAGGGACAGTCCACAGATACGCAGTATTTT. The rearrangement links TRBV7-9 to TRBJ2-3; 7 bases align to TRBD1. This CDR3 has 15 amino acids. Germline CDR1 and CDR2: SEHNR and FQNEAQ (reference sequence). J was trimmed by 2 bases and V by 4 bases; bases with no gene match: 6.

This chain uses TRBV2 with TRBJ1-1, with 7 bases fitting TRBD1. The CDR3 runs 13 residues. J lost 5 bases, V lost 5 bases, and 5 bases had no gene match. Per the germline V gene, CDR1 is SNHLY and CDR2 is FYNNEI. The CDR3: CASSFDRDTEAFF. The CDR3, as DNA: TGTGCCAGCAGTTTTGACAGGGATACTGAAGCTTTCTTT. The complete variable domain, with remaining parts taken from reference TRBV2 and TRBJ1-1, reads EPEVTQTPSHQVTQMGQEVILRCVPISNHLYFYWYRQILGQKVEFLVSFYNNEISEKSEIFDDQFSVERPDGSNFTLKIRSTKLEDSAMYFCASSFDRDTEAFFGQGTRLTVV.

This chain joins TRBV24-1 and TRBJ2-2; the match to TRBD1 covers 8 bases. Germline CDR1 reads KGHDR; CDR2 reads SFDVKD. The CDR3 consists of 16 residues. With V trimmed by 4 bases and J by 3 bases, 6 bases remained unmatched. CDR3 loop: CATSDPGQGYTGELFF. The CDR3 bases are TGTGCCACCAGTGACCCCGGACAGGGATACACCGGGGAGCTGTTTTTT.

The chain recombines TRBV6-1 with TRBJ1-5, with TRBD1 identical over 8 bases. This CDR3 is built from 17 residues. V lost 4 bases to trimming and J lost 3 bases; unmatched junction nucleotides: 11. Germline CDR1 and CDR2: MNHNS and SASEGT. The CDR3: CASSARGTGPLNQPQHF. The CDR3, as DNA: TGTGCCAGCAGTGCCCGAGGGACAGGACCCCTCAATCAGCCCCAGCATTTT.

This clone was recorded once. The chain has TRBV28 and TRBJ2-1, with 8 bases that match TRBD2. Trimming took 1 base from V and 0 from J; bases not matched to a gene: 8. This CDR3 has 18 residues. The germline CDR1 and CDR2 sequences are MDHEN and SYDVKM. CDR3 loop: CASSLYGGTSGSYNEQFF. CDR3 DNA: TGTGCCAGCAGTTTATATGGGGGTACTAGCGGCTCCTACAATGAGCAGTTCTTC.

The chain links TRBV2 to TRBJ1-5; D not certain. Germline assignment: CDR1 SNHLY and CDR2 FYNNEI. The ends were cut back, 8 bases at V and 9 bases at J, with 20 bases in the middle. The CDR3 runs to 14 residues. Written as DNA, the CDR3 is TGTGCCAGCCAAGACTCACTCAACGGTGGGCCCCAGCATTTT. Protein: CASQDSLNGGPQHF. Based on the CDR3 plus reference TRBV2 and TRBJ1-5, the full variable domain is EPEVTQTPSHQVTQMGQEVILRCVPISNHLYFYWYRQILGQKVEFLVSFYNNEISEKSEIFDDQFSVERPDGSNFTLKIRSTKLEDSAMYFCASQDSLNGGPQHFGDGTRLSIL.

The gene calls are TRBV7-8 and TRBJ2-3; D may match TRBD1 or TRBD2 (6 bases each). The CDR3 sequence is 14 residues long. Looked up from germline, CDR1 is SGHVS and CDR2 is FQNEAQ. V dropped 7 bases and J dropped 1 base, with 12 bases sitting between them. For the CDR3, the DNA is TGTGCCAGCAAGGGGGGTAGGGGCACAGATACGCAGTATTTT. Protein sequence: CASKGGRGTDTQYF.

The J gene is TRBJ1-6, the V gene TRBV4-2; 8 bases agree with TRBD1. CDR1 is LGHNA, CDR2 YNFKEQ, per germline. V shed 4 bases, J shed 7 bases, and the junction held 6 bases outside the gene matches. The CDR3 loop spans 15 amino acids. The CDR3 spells CASSPDRGRNSPLHF. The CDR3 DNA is TGTGCCAGCAGCCCCGACAGGGGACGAAATTCACCCCTCCACTTT.

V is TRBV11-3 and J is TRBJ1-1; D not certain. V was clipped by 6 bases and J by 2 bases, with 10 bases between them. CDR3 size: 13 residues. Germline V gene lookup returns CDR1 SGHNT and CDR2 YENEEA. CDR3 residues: CASSREANTEAFF. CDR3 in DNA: TGTGCCAGCAGTAGGGAAGCAAACACTGAAGCTTTCTTT.

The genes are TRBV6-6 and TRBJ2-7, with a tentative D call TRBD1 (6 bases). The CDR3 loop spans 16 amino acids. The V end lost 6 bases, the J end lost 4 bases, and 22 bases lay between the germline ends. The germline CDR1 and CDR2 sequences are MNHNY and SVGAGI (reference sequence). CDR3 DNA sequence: TGTGCCAGCAGCCCTATACAGGGCCAACCCCTTTACGAGCAGTACGTC. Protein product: CASSPIQGQPLYEQYV.

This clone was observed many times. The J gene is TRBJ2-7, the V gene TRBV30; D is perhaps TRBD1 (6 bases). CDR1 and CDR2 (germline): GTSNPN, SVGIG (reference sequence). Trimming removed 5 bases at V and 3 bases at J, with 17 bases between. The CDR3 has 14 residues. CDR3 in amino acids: CAWRQVSRGYEQYF. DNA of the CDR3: TGTGCCTGGCGACAGGTGTCCAGAGGCTACGAGCAGTACTTC.

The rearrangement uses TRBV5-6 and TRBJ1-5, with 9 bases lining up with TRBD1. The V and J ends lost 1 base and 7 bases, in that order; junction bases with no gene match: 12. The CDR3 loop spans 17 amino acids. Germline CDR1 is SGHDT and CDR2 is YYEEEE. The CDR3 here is CASSLRDRERLGQPQHF. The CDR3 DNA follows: TGTGCCAGCAGCTTGCGGGACAGGGAACGGTTAGGACAGCCCCAGCATTTT.

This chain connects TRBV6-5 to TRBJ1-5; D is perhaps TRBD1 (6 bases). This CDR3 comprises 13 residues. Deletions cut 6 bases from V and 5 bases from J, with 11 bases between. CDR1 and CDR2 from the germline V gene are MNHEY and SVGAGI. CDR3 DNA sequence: TGTGCCAGCAGCCTACACAGGGATCAGCCCCAGCATTTT. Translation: CASSLHRDQPQHF.

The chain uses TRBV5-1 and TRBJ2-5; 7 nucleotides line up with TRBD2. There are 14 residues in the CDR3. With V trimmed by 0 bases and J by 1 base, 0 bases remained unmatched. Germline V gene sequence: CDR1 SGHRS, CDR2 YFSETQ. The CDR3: CASSLERGQETQYF. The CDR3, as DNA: TGCGCCAGCAGCTTGGAGCGGGGCCAAGAGACCCAGTACTTC.